This T cell receptor beta chain was observed in a study of shared clonotypes between healthy human individuals. Study findings and constraints: Rarefaction showed that sequencing of sorted subsets was incomplete (despite large depth).

A note on this clone: No antigen is known for it.

Researchers partitioned CD4+ cells into CD45RA+ naive and CD45RA-negative memory subsets. The CDR3 is 15 residues long. CDR1 is SGHNT and CDR2 is YYREEE in the germline V gene (reference sequence). The trim removed 9 bases at V and 3 bases at J, leaving 10 bases unmatched. Genomic DNA belonging to each subset was distributed in equal measure over several immunoSEQ plates. Clones were sequenced by immunoSEQ multiplex PCR, and TCRdb holds only the in-frame ones, with some missing. Counted here are about 1 million clones, about three quarters occurring once; the ten biggest clones make up approximately 1.3%.

The chain links TRBV5-4 to TRBJ1-1, with TRBD1 identical over 11 bases. The material sequenced was memory CD4+ T cells sorted from blood. As to subset: CD45RA-negative fraction. The origin of this receptor is a man aged 18 to 29 in good health. In DNA form, the CDR3 reads TGTGCCAAAGGACAGGGGGCAGGGGTCGACACTGAAGCTTTCTTT. Protein sequence: CAKGQGAGVDTEAFF.